The present T cell receptor beta chain was sequenced within a study of OX40 agonist ivuxolimab in advanced cancers. The overall study: The mean age was approximately 60 years, ranging from about 20 to 90, with around four fifths of participants male.

The repertoire was sequenced with immunoSEQ multiplex PCR; TCRdb's copy has only in-frame clones and lacks some. The sample carries 90,000 to 130,000 clones, roughly 87% recorded once. The CDR3 runs to 19 residues. V lost 5 bases to trimming and J lost 0 bases; unmatched junction nucleotides: 15. Germline values: CDR1 PRHDT, CDR2 FYEKMQ (reference sequence). The J gene is TRBJ2-3, the V gene TRBV13, with 9 bases fitting TRBD1. Material: CD4+ or CD8+ T cells sorted from blood, obtained in a trial of the OX40 agonist ivuxolimab. This TCR came from an adult with an advanced solid tumor such as melanoma, head and neck, liver or kidney cancer. In DNA form, the CDR3 reads TGTGCCAGCAGCGTGAGATGGGGGGACAGGGCCTCTAGCACAGATACGCAGTATTTT. Translation: CASSVRWGDRASSTDTQYF.